This T cell receptor (beta chain) was retrieved from a study of beta chain features in type 1 diabetes. Study-level findings and limits: Possibly, sequencing cDNA over-represented cells that had high TCR expression levels. Within each of all four CD4+ subsets, Type 1 diabetes patients had TCRB CDR3s that were moderately but significantly shorter.

Germline V lookup: CDR1 SEHNR, CDR2 FQNEAQ (reference sequence). V was trimmed by 2 bases and J by 10 bases, leaving 11 bases between them. The CDR3 loop spans 12 amino acids. Expressed TCRB transcripts were sequenced after all isolated RNA was converted to cDNA. TCRdb's copy holds only in-frame clones and misses some; the assay was immunoSEQ multiplex PCR. Among roughly 310,000 clones, 11% were seen once, and the ten largest hold 0.015%. This clone appeared a few times. Its antigen is undetermined. Sequencing was done on a sample of naive CD4+ T cells from blood. This sequence was found in a woman in her thirties in good health. The rearrangement joins TRBV7-9 to TRBJ1-1; the D is unclear. CDR3 in DNA: TGTGCCAGCAGCTTATCCGGAGAGGCAGCTTTCTTT. Its protein product is CASSLSGEAAFF.